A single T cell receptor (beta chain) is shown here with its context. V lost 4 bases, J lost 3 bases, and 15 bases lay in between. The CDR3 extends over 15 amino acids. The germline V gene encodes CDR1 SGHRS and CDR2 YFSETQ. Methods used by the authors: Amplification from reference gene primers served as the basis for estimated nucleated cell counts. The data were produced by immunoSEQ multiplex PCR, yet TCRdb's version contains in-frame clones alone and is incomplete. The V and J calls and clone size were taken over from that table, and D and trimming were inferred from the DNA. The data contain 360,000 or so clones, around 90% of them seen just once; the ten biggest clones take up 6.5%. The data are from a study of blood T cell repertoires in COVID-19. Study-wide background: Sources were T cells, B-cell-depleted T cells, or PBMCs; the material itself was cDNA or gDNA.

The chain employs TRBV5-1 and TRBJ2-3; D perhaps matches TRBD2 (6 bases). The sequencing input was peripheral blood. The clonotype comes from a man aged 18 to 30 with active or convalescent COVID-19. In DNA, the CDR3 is TGCGCCAGCAGCCCCTACGGGGGTACGACAGATACGCAGTATTTT. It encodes CASSPYGGTTDTQYF.